This T cell receptor (beta chain) came from a study of human T cells and chemical hapten exposure. About the study: Across its approximately 25 weeks, the study gave patients weekly diphenylcyclopropenone doses to the scalp. General study findings and limits: Versus controls, expanded TCRs had significantly more large CDR3 similarity clusters.

V was shortened by 2 bases and J by 3 bases, with 11 bases between the two germline ends. The CDR3 has 15 residues. CDR1 and CDR2 (germline): SNHLY, FYNNEI. The time point here: patch test 1, 2 weeks after DPC sensitization. This sample's treatment: therapeutic diphenylcyclopropenone sensitization with weekly scalp DPC. As the library was built, unique molecular identifiers were attached to individual cDNA molecules. TCRdb analysed the RACE reads with MiXCR anew, one entry per CDR3 protein. The sample holds 45,000 to 70,000 distinct CDR3 sequences, approximately 8.6% seen once. This clonotype was seen more than once but under ten times. No antigen is known for it.

V and J are TRBV2 and TRBJ1-5; the D gene is possibly TRBD1 (5 bases). Material: whole blood, obtained in connection with sensitization to the hapten diphenylcyclopropenone (DPC). The source is a woman aged 40 to 55 with alopecia areata. Some clones in this sample may be carry-over from other donors' samples. CDR3 in DNA: TGTGCCAGCAGTGAACAGGGCGTTTTCAATCAGCCCCAGCATTTT. Translation gives CASSEQGVFNQPQHF.